A selection of T cell receptor beta chains follows, all from one sample in a study of blood T cell repertoires in COVID-19. The data were produced by immunoSEQ multiplex PCR, yet TCRdb's version contains in-frame clones alone and is incomplete. In the table there are about 80,000 clones, less than 85% of which are singletons. Sequenced: peripheral blood. All receptors derive from a man between 65 and 85 years old with active or convalescent COVID-19. Both conserved end residues are part of each CDR3. A D gene is named only where the DNA matches it firmly. Part of the rows lack a size; the others show once, few, many or a class for expanded clones.

TRBJ1-5 . . TRBV28 CASSFIRGGQPQHF TGTGCCAGCAGTTTTATAAGGGGGGGACAGCCCCAGCATTTT
TRBJ1-1 . . TRBV11-2 CASSLTPSRSTEAFF TGTGCCAGCAGCTTAACCCCCAGCAGGTCCACTGAAGCTTTCTTT
TRBJ2-1 . TRBD1 TRBV28 CASSPQGAAYNEQFF TGTGCCAGCAGTCCTCAGGGGGCCGCCTACAATGAGCAGTTCTTC
TRBJ1-2 . . TRBV6-5 CASNPRGPRGGYTF TGTGCCAGCAACCCCAGGGGCCCTCGGGGTGGCTACACCTTC
TRBJ2-5 . TRBD1 TRBV6-5 CASRGGEGAQETQYF TGTGCCAGCAGAGGGGGTGAGGGGGCACAAGAGACCCAGTACTTC
TRBJ1-1 . TRBD1 TRBV9 CASSPILDRGNSEAFF TGTGCCAGCAGCCCTATATTAGACAGGGGGAACTCCGAAGCTTTCTTT
TRBJ2-7 . TRBD1 TRBV14 CASSPPDRDYEQYF TGTGCCAGCAGCCCTCCGGACAGGGACTACGAGCAGTACTTC
TRBJ1-1 . . TRBV7-6 CASSLAGGGTEAFF TGTGCCAGCAGTCTAGCGGGGGGGGGAACTGAAGCTTTCTTT
TRBJ2-7 . TRBD2 TRBV30 CAWSPGLAREQYF TGTGCCTGGAGTCCGGGACTAGCTCGCGAGCAGTACTTC
TRBJ2-1 . TRBD2 TRBV2 CASSGLAGGGQFF TGTGCCAGCAGTGGACTAGCGGGGGGAGGGCAGTTCTTC
TRBJ1-2 . . TRBV30 CAWSVPNREYGYTF TGTGCCTGGAGTGTTCCAAACAGGGAGTATGGCTACACCTTC
TRBJ2-3 once TRBD2 TRBV2 CASSEGGLAGADTQYF TGTGCCAGCAGTGAGGGTGGGCTAGCGGGTGCAGATACGCAGTATTTT
TRBJ2-1 . TRBD2 TRBV28 CASSPSSGGFGNEQFF TGTGCCAGCAGCCCCTCAAGCGGGGGGTTCGGTAATGAGCAGTTCTTC
TRBJ1-2 . . TRBV12-3/TRBV12-4 CASSLPGYGYTF TGTGCCAGCAGTTTGCCAGGGTATGGCTACACCTTC
TRBJ1-2 . TRBD1 TRBV6-1 CASSEATGQGYYGYTF TGTGCCAGCAGTGAAGCAACAGGACAGGGTTACTATGGCTACACCTTC
TRBJ2-7 . . TRBV18 CASSPGGDEQYF TGTGCCAGCTCACCAGGAGGAGACGAGCAGTACTTC
TRBJ2-7 . . TRBV11-2 CASSPGAHSYEQYF TGTGCCAGCAGCCCAGGCGCCCACTCCTACGAGCAGTACTTC
TRBJ2-3 . TRBD1 TRBV28 CASSLKGAFILSDTQYF TGTGCCAGCAGCCTCAAGGGGGCATTCATATTATCGGATACGCAGTATTTT
TRBJ1-1 few . TRBV7-9 CASSPGTPNTEAFF TGTGCCAGCAGCCCGGGGACACCGAACACTGAAGCTTTCTTT
TRBJ2-7 . . TRBV5-3 CARLYCPGSYEQYF TGTGCCAGACTTTACTGCCCGGGCTCCTACGAGCAGTACTTC
TRBJ1-3 . . TRBV2 CASGIDRTYSGNTIYF TGTGCCAGCGGGATCGACAGGACTTACTCTGGAAACACCATATATTTT
TRBJ1-2 . . TRBV6-1 CASSSRGNVNYGYTF TGTGCCAGCAGTTCCAGGGGTAATGTTAACTATGGCTACACCTTC
TRBJ2-7 . . TRBV7-3 CASSLMGTGIPYEQYF TGTGCCAGCAGCTTAATGGGTACAGGGATCCCTTACGAGCAGTACTTC
TRBJ1-6 . TRBD1 TRBV6-4 CASSAGQGSENSPLHF TGTGCCAGCAGTGCCGGACAGGGATCGGAAAATTCACCCCTCCACTTT
TRBJ2-4 . TRBD2 TRBV6-1 CASSESGGGLAAKNIQYF TGTGCCAGCAGTGAATCGGGAGGAGGGTTAGCAGCCAAAAACATTCAGTACTTC
TRBJ1-4 . . TRBV29-1 CSVDRGRQKLFF TGCAGCGTTGACAGGGGTAGGCAAAAACTGTTTTTT
TRBJ1-1 . . TRBV19 CATRRATSEAFF TGTGCCACCCGCCGAGCGACCTCAGAAGCTTTCTTT
TRBJ1-2 . TRBD1 TRBV3-1/TRBV3-2 CASSQGRGGYGYGYTF TGTGCCAGCAGCCAAGGTAGAGGGGGCTATGGCTATGGCTACACCTTC
TRBJ2-2 . TRBD1 TRBV10-2 CASSDAPGQGTTGELFF TGCGCCAGCAGTGATGCCCCGGGACAGGGGACCACCGGGGAGCTGTTTTTT
TRBJ2-5 . TRBD1 TRBV30 CAWSGGGPLETQYF TGTGCCTGGAGTGGAGGGGGCCCTCTCGAGACCCAGTACTTC
TRBJ2-1 . TRBD2 TRBV4-2 CASSEGLDLYNEQFF TGTGCCAGCAGCGAGGGACTAGACCTCTACAATGAGCAGTTCTTC
TRBJ1-5 . . TRBV29-1 CSAAGAANQPQHF TGCAGCGCCGCAGGGGCAGCCAATCAGCCCCAGCATTTT
TRBJ1-2 . . TRBV6-6 CASKLANYGYTF TGTGCCAGCAAGTTAGCTAACTATGGCTACACCTTC
TRBJ1-2 once . TRBV28 CASSTSEGYTF TGTGCCAGCAGCACCAGTGAAGGCTACACCTTC
TRBJ1-2 . . TRBV28 CATSRQGYTF TGTGCCACCTCTCGCCAGGGCTACACCTTC
TRBJ2-1 . TRBD2 TRBV2 CASNLAGGGNEQFF TGTGCCAGCAACCTAGCGGGGGGAGGAAATGAGCAGTTCTTC
TRBJ1-6 . . TRBV2 CASSEGTDNSPLHF TGTGCCAGCAGTGAAGGGACAGACAATTCACCCCTCCACTTT
TRBJ2-5 . TRBD1 TRBV3-1/TRBV3-2 CASSQAGGTQYF TGTGCCAGCAGCCAAGCAGGGGGGACCCAGTACTTC
TRBJ1-3 . . TRBV27 CASSPQVAGNTIYF TGTGCCAGCAGTCCACAGGTGGCTGGAAACACCATATATTTT
TRBJ2-3 . . TRBV12-2 CASRLTDRTTADTQYF TGTGCAAGTCGCTTGACGGACAGGACTACCGCAGATACGCAGTATTTT
TRBJ1-3 . . TRBV18 CASSRDSSGNTIYF TGTGCCAGCTCCCGCGATAGCTCTGGAAACACCATATATTTT
TRBJ1-5 . . TRBV6-6 CARLLRGNQPQHF TGTGCCAGACTATTGAGGGGGAATCAGCCCCAGCATTTT
TRBJ1-2 . . TRBV7-9 CASVPKLTYGYTF TGTGCCAGCGTCCCCAAGCTAACCTATGGCTACACCTTC
TRBJ1-3 few TRBD1 TRBV19 CASNPQGAGNTIYF TGTGCCAGTAATCCTCAGGGGGCAGGAAACACCATATATTTT
TRBJ1-1 . . TRBV28 CASSLLRETEAFF TGTGCCAGCAGTTTGCTCAGGGAAACTGAAGCTTTCTTT
TRBJ1-2 few TRBD1 TRBV11-3 CASSPRQGSYGYTF TGTGCCAGCAGCCCCCGACAGGGATCCTATGGCTACACCTTC
TRBJ2-6 . . TRBV11-2 CASSSRLLFGANVLTF TGTGCCAGCAGCTCTCGCCTCCTATTCGGGGCCAACGTCCTGACTTTC
TRBJ2-7 . . TRBV4-2 CASSQDGIEGEQYF TGTGCCAGCAGCCAAGATGGAATCGAGGGCGAGCAGTACTTC
TRBJ2-1 . . TRBV28 CASNPTGYNEQFF TGTGCCAGCAACCCGACAGGTTACAATGAGCAGTTCTTC
TRBJ2-6 . . TRBV5-1 CASSRGEQDFGANVLTF TGCGCCAGCAGCCGGGGAGAGCAAGACTTCGGGGCCAACGTCCTGACTTTC
TRBJ2-1 . . TRBV7-2 CASSLVVGQGQFF TGTGCCAGCAGCTTAGTAGTCGGGCAGGGACAGTTCTTC